This TCR beta chain was recorded in a study of vaccination effects on CD4 cells after COVID-19. Study summary: Subjects were given two BNT162b2 or mRNA-1273 vaccine doses.

In the case of this clone: Its cognate antigen is unknown.

V was clipped by 1 base and J by 3 bases, with 10 bases between them. Germline assignment: CDR1 SGHVS and CDR2 FQNEAQ. This CDR3 has 15 amino acids. Only in-frame clones appear in the TCRdb table, and some are missing; sequencing was by immunoSEQ multiplex PCR. The sample records about 24,000 clones, approximately 80% being singletons. Before sequencing took place, the ViraFEST assay used viral peptide pools to expand antigen-specific CD4+ T cells. It was after approximately 11 days of culture that CD4+ T cells were isolated. Vaccinated participants had no history of SARS-CoV-2 infection and tested negative for nucleocapsid antibodies. It was on days 3 and 7 that half the medium was replaced with IL-2 medium.

The receptor was isolated from a human donor who received a COVID-19 vaccine. Sequencing used CD4+ T cells from PBMCs cultured with HCoV-NL63 spike peptides, obtained before COVID-19 vaccination. The chain combines TRBV7-8 with TRBJ2-1; D unclear. CDR3 in amino acids: CASSLGLNVYNEQFF. The CDR3, as DNA: TGTGCCAGCAGCTTAGGGCTAAATGTCTACAATGAGCAGTTCTTC.